Following are 17 T cell receptor beta chains from one sample sequenced in a study of somatic mutations in cytotoxic T cells in rheumatoid arthritis. TCRdb's copy holds only in-frame clones and misses some; the assay was immunoSEQ multiplex PCR. The sample shows about 17,000 clones, roughly 87% of them seen only once. Sequencing was performed on CD8+ T cells sorted from blood. The receptor set was obtained from an adult with rheumatoid arthritis.

This sequence joins TRBV16 and TRBJ2-1, with 7 nucleotides matching TRBD1. The CDR3 has 17 residues. Per the germline V gene, CDR1 is KGHSY and CDR2 is FQNENV. V lost 0 bases, J lost 0 bases, and 5 bases stayed unmatched. The CDR3 loop is CASSQSPGQSSYNEQFF. As DNA, the CDR3 is TGTGCCAGCAGCCAATCCCCGGGACAGAGCTCCTACAATGAGCAGTTCTTC.

The J gene is TRBJ2-1, the V gene TRBV7-9; 8 nucleotides agree with TRBD1. The trim removed 6 bases at V and 6 bases at J, leaving 10 bases unmatched. Germline CDR1 SEHNR, CDR2 FQNEAQ (reference sequence). The CDR3 contains 15 residues. The CDR3 loop is CASREVDRGFNEQFF. In nucleotides, the CDR3 is TGTGCCAGCAGGGAGGTCGACAGGGGATTCAATGAGCAGTTCTTC.

The chain employs TRBV5-1 and TRBJ2-1; perhaps TRBD1 as D (6 bases). The CDR3 is 17 residues long. Trimming took off 1 base at V and 8 bases at J, with 22 bases between the two ends. Germline CDR1 SGHRS, CDR2 YFSETQ. The CDR3 bases are TGCGCCAGCAGCTTGAGTCGAACCGGGACATTACTACATGAGCAGTTCTTC. Translation gives CASSLSRTGTLLHEQFF. Full variable domain (missing parts from reference TRBV5-1 and TRBJ2-1): KAGVTQTPRYLIKTRGQQVTLSCSPISGHRSVSWYQQTPGQGLQFLFEYFSETQRNKGNFPGRFSGRQFSNSRSEMNVSTLELGDSALYLCASSLSRTGTLLHEQFFGPGTRLTVL.

The CDR3 sequence: CASSFFSDRGYEQYF. The CDR3 DNA is TGTGCCAGCAGCTTTTTCTCCGACAGGGGCTACGAGCAGTACTTC. This rearrangement joins TRBV13 to TRBJ2-7; 8 nucleotides agree with TRBD1. This CDR3 has 15 residues. Looked up from germline, CDR1 is PRHDT and CDR2 is FYEKMQ (reference sequence). J gave up 3 bases and V 3 bases, and 7 bases lay outside the gene matches.

The gene calls are TRBV10-3 and TRBJ2-3, with TRBD2 identical over 8 bases. The junction had 9 bases not matched to a gene; V was cut back by 2 bases and J by 5 bases. The CDR3 is 16 residues long. Germline CDR1 and CDR2: ENHRY and SYGVKD. The DNA of the CDR3 is TGTGCCATCAGTGAGGTAGGGGGTAGCGGGAAAGATACGCAGTATTTT. It encodes CAISEVGGSGKDTQYF.

This chain uses TRBV10-3 with TRBJ2-7; 10 bases match TRBD2. The CDR3 has 17 residues. V shed 4 bases, J shed 2 bases, and the junction held 11 bases outside the gene matches. Germline lookup yields CDR1 ENHRY and CDR2 SYGVKD. CDR3 protein: CAISGKELAGPPYEQYF. The CDR3 DNA follows: TGTGCCATCAGTGGGAAGGAACTAGCGGGACCTCCCTACGAGCAGTACTTC.

This chain connects TRBV30 to TRBJ1-5; no reliable D call. The germline V gene encodes CDR1 GTSNPN and CDR2 SVGIG (reference sequence). CDR3 length: 13 amino acids. The V and J ends lost 1 base and 4 bases respectively, with 8 bases between them. The CDR3 region has the DNA TGTGCCTGGAGTGCTCACTTTAATCAGCCCCAGCATTTT. Residues: CAWSAHFNQPQHF.

The chain employs TRBV30 and TRBJ1-1; 9 bases align to TRBD1. Germline CDR1 GTSNPN, CDR2 SVGIG (reference sequence). The V gene end was trimmed by 4 bases and the J gene end by 6 bases; junction bases not matched to a gene: 6. The CDR3 is made up of 13 amino acids. CDR3 residues: CAWTMGQGAEAFF. CDR3 sequence (DNA): TGTGCCTGGACCATGGGACAGGGCGCTGAAGCTTTCTTT. Looking up the rest from reference TRBV30 and TRBJ1-1 gives the full variable domain: SQTIHQWPATLVQPVGSPLSLECTVEGTSNPNLYWYRQAAGRGLQLLFYSVGIGQISSEVPQNLSASRPQDRQFILSSKKLLLSDSGFYLCAWTMGQGAEAFFGQGTRLTVV.

V and J are TRBV6-5 and TRBJ2-1; 7 bases agree with TRBD2. Germline CDR1 reads MNHEY; CDR2 reads SVGAGI. V lost 6 bases and J lost 4; bases outside the gene matches: 9. The CDR3 spans 15 residues. This chain's CDR3 is CASSPSGAEYNEQFF. The CDR3 DNA follows: TGTGCCAGCAGCCCAAGCGGGGCCGAGTACAATGAGCAGTTCTTC.

The rearrangement joins TRBV6-1 to TRBJ2-2, with 10 positions matching TRBD1. Germline CDR1 MNHNS, CDR2 SASEGT. V trimming: 7 bases; J trimming: 8 bases; junction bases outside the gene matches: 7. There are 14 residues in the CDR3. This CDR3 reads CASNHGQGEGELFF. The CDR3 DNA reads as TGTGCCAGCAACCACGGACAGGGGGAGGGGGAGCTGTTTTTT.

The chain carries TRBV13 and TRBJ2-5; 11 nucleotides agree with TRBD1. The V segment lost 5 bases and the J segment 4 bases; nucleotides outside the gene matches: 9. This CDR3 is 16 amino acids long. Germline V gene data show CDR1 as PRHDT and CDR2 as FYEKMQ (reference sequence). The CDR3 DNA reads TGTGCCAGCAGCAGCCCCGGGACAGGGGGGCCAGAGACCCAGTACTTC. This gives the protein CASSSPGTGGPETQYF.

The V call is TRBV5-5, the J call TRBJ2-2, with 14 bases that match TRBD2. In germline, CDR1 is SGHKS, CDR2 YYEKEE (reference sequence). V was clipped by 0 bases and J by 2 bases; unmatched bases: 3. The CDR3 extends over 18 amino acids. CDR3 sequence (DNA): TGTGCCAGCAGCTTGGGACTAGCGGGAGGGCCCAACACCGGGGAGCTGTTTTTT. It translates to CASSLGLAGGPNTGELFF.

V gene TRBV7-3 combines with J gene TRBJ2-6; unclear D gene. Germline V gene sequence: CDR1 SGHTA, CDR2 FQGTGA. This CDR3 has 16 amino acids. Trimming left V 1 base short and J 0 bases short, with 7 bases between. CDR3 residues: CASSLMPRSGANVLTF. The CDR3 nucleotides are TGTGCCAGCAGCTTAATGCCGCGCTCTGGGGCCAACGTCCTGACTTTC.

The chain employs TRBV29-1 and TRBJ2-2; 8 positions match TRBD2. In germline, CDR1 is SQVTM, CDR2 ANQGSEA. There are 12 residues in the CDR3. V lost 4 bases, J lost 7 bases, and 2 bases stayed unmatched. The CDR3 here is CSVVGTSGELFF. The CDR3 DNA reads as TGCAGCGTTGTAGGGACTAGCGGGGAGCTGTTTTTT.

This chain uses TRBV19 with TRBJ1-1; no firm D call. Germline V gene data show CDR1 as LNHDA and CDR2 as SQIVND (reference sequence). V was clipped by 9 bases and J by 0 bases, with 14 bases between them. The CDR3 has 14 amino acids. CDR3 bases: TGTGCCAGCTACGGTGGCAGCATGAACACTGAAGCTTTCTTT. Amino acid sequence: CASYGGSMNTEAFF.

J is TRBJ2-2 and V is TRBV6-5, with D unclear. V shed 0 bases and J shed 0 bases, with 5 bases lying between them. This CDR3 has 15 residues. Per the germline V gene, CDR1 is MNHEY and CDR2 is SVGAGI. The CDR3 loop reads CASSYSAANTGELFF. CDR3 DNA sequence: TGTGCCAGCAGTTACTCGGCGGCGAACACCGGGGAGCTGTTTTTT.

This rearrangement joins TRBV6-5 to TRBJ1-2; perhaps TRBD1 as D (5 bases). CDR3 length: 14 amino acids. CDR1 and CDR2 (germline): MNHEY, SVGAGI. Trimming removed 5 bases at V and 2 bases at J, with 12 bases between. CDR3 sequence: CASSAGHLNYGYTF. CDR3 sequence (DNA): TGTGCCAGCAGTGCTGGACACTTAAACTATGGCTACACCTTC.